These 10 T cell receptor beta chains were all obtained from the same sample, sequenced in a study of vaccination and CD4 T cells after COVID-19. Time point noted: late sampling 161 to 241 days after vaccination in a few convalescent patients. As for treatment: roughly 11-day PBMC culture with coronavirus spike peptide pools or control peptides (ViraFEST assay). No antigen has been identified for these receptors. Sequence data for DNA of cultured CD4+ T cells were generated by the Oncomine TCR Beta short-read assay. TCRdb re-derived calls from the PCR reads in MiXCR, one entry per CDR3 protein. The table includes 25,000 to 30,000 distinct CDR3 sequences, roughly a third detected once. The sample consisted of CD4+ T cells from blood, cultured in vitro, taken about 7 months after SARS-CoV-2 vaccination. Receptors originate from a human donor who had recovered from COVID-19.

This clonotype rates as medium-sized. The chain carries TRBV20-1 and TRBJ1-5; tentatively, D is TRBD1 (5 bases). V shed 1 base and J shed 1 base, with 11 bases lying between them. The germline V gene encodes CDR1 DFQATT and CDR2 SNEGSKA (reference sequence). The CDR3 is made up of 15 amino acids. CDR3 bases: TGCAGTGCTAGAGTCCAGGGAGGAAGCAATCAGCCCCAGCATTTT. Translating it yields CSARVQGGSNQPQHF.

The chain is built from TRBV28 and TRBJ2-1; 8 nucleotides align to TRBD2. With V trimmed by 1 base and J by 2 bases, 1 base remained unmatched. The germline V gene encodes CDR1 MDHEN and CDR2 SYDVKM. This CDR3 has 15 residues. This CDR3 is CASSLYSGAYNEQFF. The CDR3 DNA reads TGTGCCAGCAGTTTATATAGCGGGGCCTACAATGAGCAGTTCTTC. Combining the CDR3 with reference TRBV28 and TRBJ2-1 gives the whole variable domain DVKVTQSSRYLVKRTGEKVFLECVQDMDHENMFWYRQDPGLGLRLIYFSYDVKMKEKGDIPEGYSVSREKKERFSLILESASTNQTSMYLCASSLYSGAYNEQFFGPGTRLTVL.

CDR3 protein: CASSGTATGIGELFF. The CDR3 coding sequence is TGTGCCAGCAGTGGGACTGCGACAGGGATCGGGGAGCTGTTTTTT. The V gene is TRBV2, the J gene TRBJ2-2; 7 bases align to TRBD1. Germline V CDR1 and CDR2: SNHLY, FYNNEI. Trimming at V came to 4 bases and at J to 7 bases, leaving 9 bases not matched to a gene. The CDR3 runs to 15 residues. The whole variable domain, remainder taken from reference TRBV2 and TRBJ2-2, is EPEVTQTPSHQVTQMGQEVILRCVPISNHLYFYWYRQILGQKVEFLVSFYNNEISEKSEIFDDQFSVERPDGSNFTLKIRSTKLEDSAMYFCASSGTATGIGELFFGEGSRLTVL.

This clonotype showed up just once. CDR3 residues: CASINRGGYEQYF. CDR3 nucleotides: TGTGCCAGCATCAACAGGGGGGGTTACGAGCAGTACTTC. The chain has TRBV28 and TRBJ2-7; D is possibly TRBD1 (8 bases). Germline lookup yields CDR1 MDHEN and CDR2 SYDVKM. V lost 7 bases and J 4 bases, leaving 14 bases between the germline ends. CDR3 length equals 13 residues.

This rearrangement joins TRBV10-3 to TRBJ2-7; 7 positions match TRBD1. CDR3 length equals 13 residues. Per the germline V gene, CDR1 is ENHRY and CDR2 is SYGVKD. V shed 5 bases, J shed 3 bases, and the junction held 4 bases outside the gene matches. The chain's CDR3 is CAISPGTDYEQYF. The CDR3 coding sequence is TGTGCCATCAGTCCCGGGACAGACTACGAGCAGTACTTC.

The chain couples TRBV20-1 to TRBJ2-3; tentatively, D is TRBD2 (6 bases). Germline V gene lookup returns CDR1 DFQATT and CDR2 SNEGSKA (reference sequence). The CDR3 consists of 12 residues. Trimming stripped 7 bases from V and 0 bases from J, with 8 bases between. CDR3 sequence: CSGLGSTDTQYF. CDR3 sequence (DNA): TGCAGTGGACTAGGGAGCACAGATACGCAGTATTTT.

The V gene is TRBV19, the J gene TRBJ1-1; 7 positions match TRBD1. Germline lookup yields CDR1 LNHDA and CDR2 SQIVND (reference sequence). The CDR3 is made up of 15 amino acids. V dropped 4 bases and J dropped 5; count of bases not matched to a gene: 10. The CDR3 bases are TGTGCCAGTAGTACCAGACAGGGAGGAGTAACTGAAGCTTTCTTT. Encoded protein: CASSTRQGGVTEAFF.

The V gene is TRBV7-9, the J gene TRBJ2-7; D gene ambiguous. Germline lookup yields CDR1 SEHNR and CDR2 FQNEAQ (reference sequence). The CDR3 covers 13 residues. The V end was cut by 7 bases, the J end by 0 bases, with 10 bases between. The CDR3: CASTRPPSYEQYF. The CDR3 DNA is TGTGCCAGCACTCGGCCCCCCTCCTACGAGCAGTACTTC.

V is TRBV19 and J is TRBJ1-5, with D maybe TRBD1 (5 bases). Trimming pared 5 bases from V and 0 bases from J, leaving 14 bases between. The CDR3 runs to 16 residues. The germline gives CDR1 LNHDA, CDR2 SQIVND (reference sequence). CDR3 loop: CASSLQGGFSNQPQHF. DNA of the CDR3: TGTGCCAGTAGTCTCCAGGGCGGTTTTAGCAATCAGCCCCAGCATTTT.

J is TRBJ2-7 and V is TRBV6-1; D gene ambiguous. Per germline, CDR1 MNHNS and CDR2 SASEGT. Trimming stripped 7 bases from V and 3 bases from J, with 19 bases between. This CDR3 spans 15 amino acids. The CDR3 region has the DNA TGTGCCAGCACCAGGCGTGGGCCAAGGAGCTACGAGCAGTACTTC. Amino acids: CASTRRGPRSYEQYF.